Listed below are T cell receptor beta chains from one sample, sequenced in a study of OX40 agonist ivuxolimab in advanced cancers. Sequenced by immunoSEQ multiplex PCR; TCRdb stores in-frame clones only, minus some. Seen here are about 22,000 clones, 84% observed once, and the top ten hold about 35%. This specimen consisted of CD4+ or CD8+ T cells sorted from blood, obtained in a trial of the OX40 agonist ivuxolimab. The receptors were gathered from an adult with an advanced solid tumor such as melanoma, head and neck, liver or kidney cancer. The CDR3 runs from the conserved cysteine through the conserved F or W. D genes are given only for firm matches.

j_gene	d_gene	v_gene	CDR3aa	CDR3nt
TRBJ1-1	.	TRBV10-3	CAISEFGSSLNTEAFF	TGTGCCATCAGTGAGTTTGGCAGTTCATTGAACACTGAAGCTTTCTTT
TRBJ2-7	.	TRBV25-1	CASSEGGGFSYEQYF	TGTGCCAGCAGTGAAGGCGGGGGCTTCTCCTACGAGCAGTACTTC
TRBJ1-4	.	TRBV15	CATSRDGGRSEKLFF	TGTGCCACCAGCAGAGATGGGGGTAGAAGTGAAAAACTGTTTTTT
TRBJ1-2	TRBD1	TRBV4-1	CASSQRQGGDYGYTF	TGTGCCAGCAGCCAACGCCAGGGGGGAGACTATGGCTACACCTTC
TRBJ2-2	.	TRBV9	CASSVDFGELFF	TGTGCCAGCAGCGTAGACTTCGGGGAGCTGTTTTTT
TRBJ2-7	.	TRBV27	CASSGGDRPYEQYF	TGTGCCAGCAGTGGGGGGGACAGACCATACGAGCAGTACTTC
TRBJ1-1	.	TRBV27	CASSLWGGRTEAFF	TGTGCCAGCAGTTTATGGGGGGGGCGCACTGAAGCTTTCTTT
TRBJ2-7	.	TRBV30	CAWSVTVSASEPYEQYF	TGTGCCTGGAGTGTAACGGTCTCGGCTAGCGAGCCCTACGAGCAGTACTTC
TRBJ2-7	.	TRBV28	CASSASLYEQYF	TGTGCCAGCAGTGCTAGCCTCTACGAGCAGTACTTC
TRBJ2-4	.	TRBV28	CASSPLPAIAKNIQYF	TGTGCCAGCAGTCCCCTGCCAGCGATAGCCAAAAACATTCAGTACTTC
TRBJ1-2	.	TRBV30	CASGPLETNYGYTF	TGTGCTTCCGGCCCGTTAGAGACTAACTATGGCTACACCTTC
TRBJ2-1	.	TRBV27	CASSPGGPGEQFF	TGTGCCAGCAGCCCCGGGGGGCCGGGTGAGCAGTTCTTC
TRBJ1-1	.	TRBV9	CASSSYYGGENTEAFF	TGTGCCAGCAGCTCTTACTATGGGGGGGAGAACACTGAAGCTTTCTTT